A single sample gave rise to the 9 T cell receptor beta chains below, sequenced in a study of siplizumab effects on memory and regulatory T cells. The protocol was immunoSEQ multiplex PCR, while the TCRdb copy is restricted to in-frame clones and leaves out a portion. This sample has 70,000 or so clones, with 91% found just once. Input material: CD8+ T cells sorted from blood. Receptors were obtained from a human donor in good health.

V gene TRBV9 combines with J gene TRBJ2-7; 9 positions match TRBD1. The CDR3 is 14 amino acids. CDR1 and CDR2 (germline): SGDLS, YYNGEE. The trim removed 5 bases at V and 2 bases at J, leaving 5 bases unmatched. Written as DNA, the CDR3 is TGTGCCAGCAGTGCCGGGACAGGGACCTACGAGCAGTACTTC. Translated, it gives CASSAGTGTYEQYF.

The chain carries TRBV5-4 and TRBJ2-7, with D tentatively TRBD2 (7 bases). Germline values: CDR1 SGHNT, CDR2 YYREEE (reference sequence). V was shortened by 2 bases and J by 6 bases, with 12 bases between the two germline ends. This CDR3 is built from 13 residues. CDR3 nucleotides: TGTGCCAGCAGCTTTTCCGGGGGGCCCGAGCAGTACTTC. Its translation: CASSFSGGPEQYF.

V and J are TRBV6-1 and TRBJ2-1, with TRBD2 matching over 9 bases. This CDR3 contains 14 residues. CDR1 is MNHNS, CDR2 SASEGT, per germline. V shed 4 bases, J shed 9 bases, and the junction held 7 bases outside the gene matches. CDR3 loop: CASSVSSGSSEQFF. CDR3 nucleotide sequence: TGTGCCAGCAGTGTGAGTAGCGGGAGCAGTGAGCAGTTCTTC.

This chain joins TRBV21-1 and TRBJ1-4. TRBV21-1 is a pseudogene segment. CDR3 length: 14 amino acids. In DNA form, the CDR3 reads TGTGCCAGCAGCAAAGGACGGACTAATGAAAAACTGTTTTTT. It yields the protein CASSKGRTNEKLFF.

The CDR3 sequence: CTSSQDGRGGGSYNEQFF. The CDR3, as DNA: TGCACCAGCAGCCAAGATGGGCGTGGCGGGGGCTCCTACAATGAGCAGTTCTTC. This rearrangement joins TRBV1 to TRBJ2-1; the table assigns TRBD2, which was not confirmed against the DNA. TRBV1 is a listed pseudogene. The CDR3 is made up of 18 amino acids.

The CDR3 here is CASSVVGTDTQYF. The DNA of the CDR3 is TGCGCCAGCAGTGTTGTGGGCACAGATACGCAGTATTTT. The chain employs TRBV10-2 and TRBJ2-3, with D hard to call. The CDR3 loop spans 13 amino acids. With 4 bases removed from V and 1 base from J, the gap between germline ends came to 6 bases. Germline CDR1 WSHSY, CDR2 SAAADI.

The rearrangement links TRBV29-1 to TRBJ2-7; maybe TRBD2 (6 bases). Deletions cut 5 bases from V and 0 bases from J, with 17 bases between. In germline, CDR1 is SQVTM, CDR2 ANQGSEA. The CDR3 loop spans 15 amino acids. The CDR3 coding sequence is TGCAGCGTTCCAGACCGGGACGGGAGCTCCTACGAGCAGTACTTC. Translated: CSVPDRDGSSYEQYF.

The gene calls are TRBV5-8 and TRBJ2-7; 8 bases fit TRBD1. CDR1 is SGHTS and CDR2 is YDEGEE in the germline V gene. The V gene end was trimmed by 2 bases and the J gene end by 1 base; junction bases not matched to a gene: 2. The CDR3 is made up of 14 amino acids. The CDR3 DNA is TGTGCCAGCAGCTTCGGGACAGGTTCCTACGAGCAGTACTTC. It translates to CASSFGTGSYEQYF.

The rearrangement joins TRBV11-2 to TRBJ1-1; D unclear. The V and J ends lost 0 bases and 3 bases respectively, with 14 bases between them. The CDR3 has 16 residues. Germline V gives CDR1 SGHAT, CDR2 FQNNGV. The CDR3 protein is CASSLDLPSGHTEAFF. The DNA for the CDR3 is TGTGCCAGCAGCTTAGATTTGCCCAGTGGCCACACTGAAGCTTTCTTT.